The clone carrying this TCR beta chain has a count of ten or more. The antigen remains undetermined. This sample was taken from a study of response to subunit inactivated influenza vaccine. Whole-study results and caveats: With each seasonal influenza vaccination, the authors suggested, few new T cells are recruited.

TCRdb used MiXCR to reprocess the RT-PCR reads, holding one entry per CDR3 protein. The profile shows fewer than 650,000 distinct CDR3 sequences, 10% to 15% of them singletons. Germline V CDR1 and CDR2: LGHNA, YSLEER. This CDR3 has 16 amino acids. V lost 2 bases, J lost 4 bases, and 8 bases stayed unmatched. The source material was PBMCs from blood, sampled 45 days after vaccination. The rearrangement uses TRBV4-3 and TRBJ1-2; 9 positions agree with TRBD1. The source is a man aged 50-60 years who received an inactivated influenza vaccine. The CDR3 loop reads CASSQSMGTGPYGYTF. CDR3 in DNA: TGCGCCAGCAGCCAATCAATGGGGACAGGGCCCTATGGCTACACCTTC.